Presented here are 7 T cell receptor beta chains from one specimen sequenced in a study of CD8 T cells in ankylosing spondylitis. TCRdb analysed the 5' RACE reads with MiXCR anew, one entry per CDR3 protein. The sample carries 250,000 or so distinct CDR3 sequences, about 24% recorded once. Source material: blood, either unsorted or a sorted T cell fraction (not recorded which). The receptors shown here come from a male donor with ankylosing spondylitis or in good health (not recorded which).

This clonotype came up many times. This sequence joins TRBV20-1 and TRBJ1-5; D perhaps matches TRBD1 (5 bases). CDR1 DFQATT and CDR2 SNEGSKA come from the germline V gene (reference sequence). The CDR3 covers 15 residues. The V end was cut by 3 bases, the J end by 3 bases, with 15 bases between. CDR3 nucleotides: TGCAGTGCTAGTCTCGGGACGTCGGACAATCAGCCCCAGCATTTT. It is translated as CSASLGTSDNQPQHF.

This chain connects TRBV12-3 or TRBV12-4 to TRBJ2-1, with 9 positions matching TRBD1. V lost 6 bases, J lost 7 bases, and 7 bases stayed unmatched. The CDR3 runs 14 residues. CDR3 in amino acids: CASRPGQGSNEQFF. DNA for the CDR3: TGTGCCAGCAGACCGGGACAGGGATCGAATGAGCAGTTCTTC.

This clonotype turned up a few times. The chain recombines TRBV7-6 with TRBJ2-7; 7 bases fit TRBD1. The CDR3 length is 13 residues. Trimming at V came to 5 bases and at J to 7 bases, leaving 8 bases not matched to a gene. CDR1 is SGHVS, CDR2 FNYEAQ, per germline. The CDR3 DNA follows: TGTGCCAGCAGCGCGGCCACAGGGGTTGAGCAGTACTTC. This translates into CASSAATGVEQYF.

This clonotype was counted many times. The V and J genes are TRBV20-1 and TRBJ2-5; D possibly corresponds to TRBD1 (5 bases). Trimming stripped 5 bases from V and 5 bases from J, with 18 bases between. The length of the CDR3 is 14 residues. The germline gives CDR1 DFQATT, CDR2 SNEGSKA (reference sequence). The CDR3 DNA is TGCAGTGCTCCTCGGGCAGGGCGGCGCGAGACCCAGTACTTC. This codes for CSAPRAGRRETQYF.

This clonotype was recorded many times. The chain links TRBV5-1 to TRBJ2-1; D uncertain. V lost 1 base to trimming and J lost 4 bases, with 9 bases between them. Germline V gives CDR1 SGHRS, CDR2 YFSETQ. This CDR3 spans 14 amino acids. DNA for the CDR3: TGCGCCAGCAGCTTGAGCTCACAGTACAATGAGCAGTTCTTC. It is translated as CASSLSSQYNEQFF.

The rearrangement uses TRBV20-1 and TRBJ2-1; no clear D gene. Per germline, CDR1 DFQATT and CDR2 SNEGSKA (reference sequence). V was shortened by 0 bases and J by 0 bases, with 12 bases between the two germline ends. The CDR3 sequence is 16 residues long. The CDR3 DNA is TGCAGTGCTAGAGAGCCCAGCTCGAGCTCCTACAATGAGCAGTTCTTC. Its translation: CSAREPSSSSYNEQFF.

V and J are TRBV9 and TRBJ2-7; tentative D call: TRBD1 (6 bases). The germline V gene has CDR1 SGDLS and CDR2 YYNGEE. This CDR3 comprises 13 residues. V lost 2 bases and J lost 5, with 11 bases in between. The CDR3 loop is CASSVTPGDEQYF. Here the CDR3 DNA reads TGTGCCAGCAGCGTGACCCCAGGGGACGAGCAGTACTTC.